The present entry profiles one T cell receptor (beta chain) with its context. The antigen remains unidentified. The sample comes from a study of cytomegalovirus exposure and HLA in healthy donors. Study summary: In an earlier analysis, 90 million to 130 million unique TCR beta sequences were found from 200 million or so T cells. The study's findings and limits: The study recorded more than 150 TCR beta chains that were cytomegalovirus-associated. Analysis was carried out at a later point, and it linked a missense DCLRE1C variant to TCR beta V- and J-gene trimming. Because they were indistinguishable, some V segments, including TRBV6-2 and TRBV6-3, were excluded.

Primers for the PCR totalled 60 Vbeta and 13 Jbeta. The table came from immunoSEQ multiplex PCR; TCRdb's copy has only in-frame clones and leaves some out. The sample includes under 200,000 clones, around 90% seen only once; the top ten take around 0.98%. Trimming took 6 bases from V and 1 from J, leaving 16 bases between them. Germline loops: CDR1 KGHSH, CDR2 LQKENI. The CDR3 sequence is 16 residues long. The source of this sequence is a boy between 2 and 10 years old in good health and CMV-seronegative. Material: PBMCs. This rearrangement joins TRBV18 to TRBJ2-1; D call uncertain. Here the CDR3 DNA reads TGTGCCAGCTCGTCGCGCCCTTTGCCTTCCTACAATGAGCAGTTCTTC. Residues: CASSSRPLPSYNEQFF.